What follows describes a single TCR beta chain. Its antigen is as yet unknown. This entry belongs to a study of follicular helper T cells after annual influenza vaccination. Notes on the study in general: Day 7 ICOS+CD38+ clones were most often found later in ICOS-CD38- cTfh cells.

Clones were read by immunoSEQ multiplex PCR, and TCRdb kept only the in-frame ones, dropping some. The table has roughly 4,200 clones, 82% seen once. The V gene's germline CDR1 is LNHDA and CDR2 SQIVND (reference sequence). V lost 3 bases to trimming and J lost 8 bases, with 10 bases between them. The CDR3 is made up of 12 amino acids. Noted time point: 2015-2016 season, 7 days after influenza vaccination. Sorted blood CD4 subsets were sequenced before and after adults received seasonal inactivated influenza vaccine. Donors were community-dwelling with no influenza vaccine in the prior 6 months. Vaccine contraindications, substance abuse, HIV/AIDS, active malignancy and active illness excluded donors.

This chain joins TRBV19 and TRBJ1-1; D is possibly TRBD1 (5 bases). The sequence derives from an adult who received the influenza vaccine. The source was CXCR5+ CD38- circulating T follicular helper cells from blood, collected 7 days after influenza vaccination. The subset was: circulating Tfh, non-naive CD4+CXCR5+PD-1+ (ICOS+CD38+ or ICOS-CD38-). In DNA form, the CDR3 reads TGTGCCAGTAGTATCGGGGCAGGGGAAGCTTTCTTT. It yields the protein CASSIGAGEAFF.